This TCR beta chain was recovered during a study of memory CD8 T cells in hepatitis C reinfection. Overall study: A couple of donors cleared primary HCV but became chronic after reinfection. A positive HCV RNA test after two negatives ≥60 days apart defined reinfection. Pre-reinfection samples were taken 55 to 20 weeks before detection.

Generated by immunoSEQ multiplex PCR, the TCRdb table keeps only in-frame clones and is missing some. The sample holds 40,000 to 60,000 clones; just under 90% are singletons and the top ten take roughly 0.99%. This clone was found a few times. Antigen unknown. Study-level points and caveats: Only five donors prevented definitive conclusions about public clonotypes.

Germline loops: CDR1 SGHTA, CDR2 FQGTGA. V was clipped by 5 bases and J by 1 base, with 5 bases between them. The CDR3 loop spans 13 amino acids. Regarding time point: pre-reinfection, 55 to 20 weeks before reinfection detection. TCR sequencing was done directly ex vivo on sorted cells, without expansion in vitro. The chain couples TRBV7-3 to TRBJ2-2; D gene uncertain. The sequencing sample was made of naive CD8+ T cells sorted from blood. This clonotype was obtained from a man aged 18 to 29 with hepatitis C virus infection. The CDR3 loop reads CASSPLNTGELFF. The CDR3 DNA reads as TGTGCCAGCAGCCCCCTGAACACCGGGGAGCTGTTTTTT. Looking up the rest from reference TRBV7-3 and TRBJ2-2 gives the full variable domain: GAGVSQTPSNKVTEKGKYVELRCDPISGHTALYWYRQSLGQGPEFLIYFQGTGAADDSGLPNDRFFAVRPEGSVSTLKIQRTERGDSAVYLCASSPLNTGELFFGEGSRLTVL.